This TCR beta chain was captured in a study of blood T cell repertoires in COVID-19 (dated by TCRdb to 2018 to 2021). At the level of the whole study: Samples covering the acute and convalescent phases of COVID-19 were provided by collaborators in the United States, Italy and Spain. The material from the prospective study consisted of cDNA or gDNA derived from T cells, B-cell-depleted T cells, or PBMCs. Samples came from the ongoing ImmuneRACE study (first 160 participants) plus 1,254 subjects from 6 global collaborators. Subjects who had been exposed to COVID-19, were actively infected with it, or had recovered from it provided the deeply sampled blood TCRbeta repertoires that made up the dataset. HLA class I and class II types, where available, came from metadata supplied by the sample provider rather than from assay-based typing. The repertoires were made available in a free public database intended to serve as a resource for research on the immune response to SARS-CoV-2. Nearly every sample came with metadata listing a de-identified subject ID, COVID-19 status, age in years and sex.

The CDR3 contains 18 residues, cysteine and phenylalanine counted. Of the read, only the CDR3 DNA is kept; its 54 bases are in frame from base 1. Based on the germline V gene, the CDR1 and CDR2 sequences are WSHSY and SAAADI. Relative to germline, V is missing 0 bases and J is missing 3 bases, with 7 bases of the junction outside any gene match. About this clone itself: The antigen it binds to is not known. No base qualities exist here, and no much larger clone lies one base off it.

The immunoSEQ Assay, a bias-controlled multiplex PCR, was used to amplify TCRbeta CDR3 regions from genomic DNA. The paper's processing steps were these. Within the assay, amplification of reference gene primers was used to estimate how many nucleated cells each sample contained. To quantify the absolute abundance of each unique TCRbeta CDR3 rearrangement, sequence reads were collapsed and filtered. For each sample, productive Simpson clonality was calculated as the square root of Simpson's diversity index across productive rearrangements. TCRdb limited this immuneACCESS table to in-frame rearrangements with V and J called. A share of clones is missing; checked studies link under half to unresolved V genes, and the rest is unexplained. V, J and clone size derive from that table, while D and trimming were established from the DNA sequence. The sample table records about 26,000 clones; approximately 90% of these occur just once. The leading ten clones occupy approximately 2.6% of the sample.

Collaborating institutions collected whole blood in K2EDTA tubes following their own protocols. For TCRbeta analysis, collaborators shipped samples in one of three forms: frozen whole blood, isolated PBMCs, or DNA extracted from either of those sample types. The paper as a whole reports these results and caveats: How much clinical and demographic metadata was included differed by source and by participant, and the metadata was provided uncurated.

This clonotype was sampled from a human donor in a cohort sampled during active COVID-19. The chain uses TRBV10-2 and TRBJ2-1, with 11 bases aligning to TRBD2. Sequenced material: peripheral blood. The CDR3 protein: CASSESPGLAAFYNEQFF. The DNA sequence follows: TGCGCCAGCAGTGAGTCACCGGGACTAGCGGCCTTCTACAATGAGCAGTTCTTC.